The entry below gives a single T cell receptor (beta chain) sequence along with its context. These data are taken from a study of blood T cell repertoires in COVID-19. Study details: Samples came from the United States, Italy and Spain, spanning acute and convalescent COVID-19. Nucleic acid was either cDNA or gDNA, and it came from T cells, B-cell-depleted T cells, or PBMCs.

Per the germline V gene, CDR1 is MDHEN and CDR2 is SYDVKM. This CDR3 contains 14 residues. V was clipped by 6 bases and J by 4 bases, with 15 bases between them. In the source study's methods: How many nucleated cells were present was estimated from reference gene primer amplification. The method was immunoSEQ multiplex PCR; TCRdb's version includes in-frame clones alone and lacks a portion of them. V, J and clone size were drawn from that table, and D and trimming were deduced from the DNA. The sample lists approximately 200,000 clones; approximately 90% were seen once. The source is a woman aged 30 to 39 with active or convalescent COVID-19. The specimen was peripheral blood. The rearrangement joins TRBV28 to TRBJ1-2; the D is unclear. The CDR3 protein is CASRPPGYIYGYTF. In DNA form, the CDR3 reads TGTGCCAGCAGGCCACCGGGGTACATCTATGGCTACACCTTC.